The clone carrying this TCR beta chain showed up many times. What it binds is not known. Amplified TCR beta CDR3 regions came from RNA transcripts. HTBI primers were the set used in a first-round RT-PCR of the TCR CDR3. TCRdb fed the multiplex PCR reads into MiXCR, producing one record per CDR3 protein. The sample yields approximately 430,000 distinct CDR3 sequences, approximately 14% seen once. The data belong to a study of T cells in Graves' hyperthyroidism and ophthalmopathy. Whole-study context: The authors collected peripheral blood at initial diagnosis, before any treatment. Study-wide points: Ophthalmopathy cases were set apart from stable hyperthyroidism by a 13 V-J model. Most expanded thyroid clonotypes above 0.001 recurred in blood.

Germline V gene sequence: CDR1 SGHVS, CDR2 FNYEAQ. V was clipped by 5 bases and J by 0 bases; unmatched bases: 9. This CDR3 spans 18 amino acids. For Graves' hyperthyroidism to be stable, ophthalmopathy could not progress within 18 months. V and J are TRBV7-6 and TRBJ2-1; the match to TRBD2 covers 11 bases. The sample comprised blood. This TCR was sampled from a woman aged 18-29 years with Graves' hyperthyroidism. Here the CDR3 DNA reads TGTGCCAGCAGCCGGCGGCTAGCGGGGGGCGTCTCCTACAATGAGCAGTTCTTC. Translated, it gives CASSRRLAGGVSYNEQFF.